The 26 T cell receptor beta chains in this list originate from one sample, sequenced in a study of identical twins. TCRdb re-called the 5' RACE reads with MiXCR, one entry per CDR3 protein. The top ten hold approximately 0.89% of the sample, which has about 660,000 distinct CDR3 sequences, roughly 8% seen once. These data also formed part of another study, on yellow fever vaccine responses in identical twins.

Specimen: PBMCs. The receptors were sampled from a woman aged 18-29 years in good health.

The chain carries TRBV20-1 and TRBJ2-1; D gene unclear. Germline CDR1 reads DFQATT; CDR2 reads SNEGSKA (reference sequence). Trimming shortened V by 0 bases and J by 6 bases, and 12 bases separated the two germline ends. CDR3 length: 14 amino acids. For the CDR3, the DNA is TGCAGTGCTAGAGATAACACAGAGATCAATGAGCAGTTCTTC. Protein product: CSARDNTEINEQFF.

This rearrangement joins TRBV18 to TRBJ2-3; maybe TRBD2 (7 bases). This CDR3 contains 20 residues. The ends were cut back, 3 bases at V and 0 bases at J, with 25 bases in the middle. CDR1 is KGHSH and CDR2 is LQKENI in the germline V gene. CDR3 sequence: CASSPRTGRLAGVSTDTQYF. As DNA, the CDR3 is TGTGCCAGCTCACCGCGAACAGGGAGGTTGGCGGGAGTCAGCACAGATACGCAGTATTTT.

There are a few counts of this clonotype. This chain links TRBV10-1 with TRBJ2-2, with TRBD2 matching over 11 bases. From germline, CDR1 is WNHNN and CDR2 SYGVQD (reference sequence). The CDR3 sequence is 17 residues long. Losses at the gene ends were 5 bases for V and 4 bases for J; bases not matched to a gene: 9. The CDR3 here is CASSLTTSGSFTGELFF. Here the CDR3 DNA reads TGCGCCAGCAGTCTAACTACTAGCGGGAGTTTCACCGGGGAGCTGTTTTTT.

The rearrangement links TRBV27 to TRBJ2-1; 16 positions agree with TRBD2. The ends lost 6 bases at V and 1 base at J; junction bases unmatched: 6. CDR1 is MNHEY, CDR2 SMNVEV, per germline (reference sequence). The CDR3 contains 18 residues. CDR3 loop: CASRGLAGGPISYNEQFF. The CDR3 DNA reads TGTGCCAGCAGGGGACTAGCGGGAGGGCCTATATCCTACAATGAGCAGTTCTTC.

In this sample, this clonotype turned up a few times. This rearrangement joins TRBV15 to TRBJ2-2; 7 bases match TRBD2. The CDR3 runs to 18 residues. Germline values: CDR1 LNHNV, CDR2 YYDKDF (reference sequence). Trimming cost V 5 bases and J 2 bases; bases outside gene matches: 14. The CDR3 coding sequence is TGTGCCACCAGCGTCCATGGGCAACGGGGGGAAAACACCGGGGAGCTGTTTTTT. Amino acid sequence: CATSVHGQRGENTGELFF.

This rearrangement joins TRBV18 to TRBJ2-7; D uncertain. Deletions cut 6 bases from V and 0 bases from J, with 12 bases between. Germline V gives CDR1 KGHSH, CDR2 LQKENI. This CDR3 region has 14 residues. CDR3 amino acids: CASSPKESSYEQYF. The CDR3 nucleotides are TGTGCCAGCTCCCCGAAGGAAAGCTCCTACGAGCAGTACTTC. Variable domain in full (rest from reference TRBV18 and TRBJ2-7): NAGVMQNPRHLVRRRGQEARLRCSPMKGHSHVYWYRQLPEEGLKFMVYLQKENIIDESGMPKERFSAEFPKEGPSILRIQQVVRGDSAAYFCASSPKESSYEQYFGPGTRLTVT.

This clonotype was found a few times. J is TRBJ2-1 and V is TRBV2, with 7 bases that match TRBD1. V trimming: 8 bases; J trimming: 4 bases; junction bases outside the gene matches: 5. Germline values: CDR1 SNHLY, CDR2 FYNNEI. This CDR3 comprises 13 residues. CDR3 region: CASQTGKYNEQFF. The CDR3 DNA reads TGTGCCAGCCAGACAGGGAAATACAATGAGCAGTTCTTC.

The genes are TRBV7-2 and TRBJ2-3; 8 nucleotides line up with TRBD2. Germline assignment: CDR1 SGHTA and CDR2 FQGNSA. The trim removed 5 bases at V and 2 bases at J, leaving 9 bases unmatched. CDR3 size: 16 residues. The CDR3 nucleotides read TGTGCCAGCAGCGTCCGTAGCGGGGCATACACAGATACGCAGTATTTT. Protein: CASSVRSGAYTDTQYF.

The chain has TRBV5-1 and TRBJ1-1, with unresolved D. The CDR3 covers 12 residues. V was cut by 4 bases and J by 3 bases, with 7 bases left in between. CDR1 is SGHRS, CDR2 YFSETQ, per germline. This CDR3 is CASSGSYTEAFF. The DNA for the CDR3 is TGCGCCAGCAGCGGCAGCTACACTGAAGCTTTCTTT. Variable domain in full (rest from reference TRBV5-1 and TRBJ1-1): KAGVTQTPRYLIKTRGQQVTLSCSPISGHRSVSWYQQTPGQGLQFLFEYFSETQRNKGNFPGRFSGRQFSNSRSEMNVSTLELGDSALYLCASSGSYTEAFFGQGTRLTVV.

This clonotype was seen repeatedly, ten times or more. This chain links TRBV7-2 with TRBJ1-3; D is unclear. The germline V gene has CDR1 SGHTA and CDR2 FQGNSA. The CDR3 covers 13 residues. The V end was cut by 1 base, the J end by 4 bases, with 5 bases between. CDR3 sequence: CASSLVGGNTIYF. In DNA form, the CDR3 reads TGTGCCAGCAGCTTAGTGGGAGGAAACACCATATATTTT.

V usage is TRBV19 and J usage is TRBJ2-6; tentatively, D is TRBD2 (5 bases). V lost 7 bases to trimming and J lost 0 bases, with 13 bases between them. The CDR3 contains 16 residues. CDR1 is LNHDA, CDR2 SQIVND, per germline (reference sequence). The CDR3 DNA sequence: TGTGCCAGTACAAGACTACAAGGCTCTGGGGCCAACGTCCTGACTTTC. Translated, it gives CASTRLQGSGANVLTF.

This clonotype has only a few counts. The chain is built from TRBV11-1 and TRBJ2-3; 8 bases fit TRBD2. J gave up 4 bases and V 6 bases, and 21 bases lay outside the gene matches. This CDR3 is 19 amino acids long. CDR1 and CDR2 (germline): SGHAT, FQDESV (reference sequence). The chain's CDR3 is CASSIPIPSERESADTQYF. The CDR3 DNA reads as TGTGCCAGCAGTATCCCCATACCATCCGAGCGGGAGTCAGCAGATACGCAGTATTTT.

This clonotype showed up just a few times. This chain joins TRBV20-1 and TRBJ1-2; the D is unclear. Germline CDR1 DFQATT, CDR2 SNEGSKA (reference sequence). This CDR3 is 11 amino acids long. V was shortened by 1 base and J by 8 bases, with 8 bases between the two germline ends. For the CDR3, the DNA is TGCAGTGCTAGAGCGGGGAAGGGCTACACCTTC. It is translated as CSARAGKGYTF.

J is TRBJ1-1 and V is TRBV27; 9 bases are a match to TRBD1. The CDR3 sequence is 14 residues long. The junction had 0 bases not matched to a gene; V was cut back by 4 bases and J by 0 bases. Germline V gene sequence: CDR1 MNHEY, CDR2 SMNVEV (reference sequence). The CDR3 DNA reads as TGTGCCAGCAGTTGGGACAGGGTGAACACTGAAGCTTTCTTT. Its protein is CASSWDRVNTEAFF.

In this sample, this clonotype turned up many times. The chain employs TRBV7-9 and TRBJ1-1; D not certain. The CDR3 runs 12 residues. Germline V gene lookup returns CDR1 SEHNR and CDR2 FQNEAQ (reference sequence). With 1 base removed from V and 8 bases from J, the gap between germline ends came to 8 bases. Here the CDR3 DNA reads TGTGCCAGCAGCTTAGGTGGGTTGGAAGCTTTCTTT. Protein sequence: CASSLGGLEAFF.

The gene calls are TRBV6-2 or TRBV6-3 and TRBJ2-6; D could derive from TRBD1 or TRBD2 (6 bases each). Germline CDR1 and CDR2: MNHEY and SVGEGT. The CDR3 length is 19 residues. V lost 2 bases and J 0 bases, leaving 17 bases between the germline ends. The CDR3 nucleotides read TGTGCCAGCAGTTACAGAGCCGGGGGCCGCTTCTCTGGGGCCAACGTCCTGACTTTC. Its translation: CASSYRAGGRFSGANVLTF.

J is TRBJ2-3 and V is TRBV6-1, with TRBD2 identical over 8 bases. J gave up 3 bases and V 6 bases, and 2 bases lay outside the gene matches. Per the germline V gene, CDR1 is MNHNS and CDR2 is SASEGT. The CDR3 is 13 residues long. The CDR3 coding sequence is TGTGCCAGCAGCCGACTAGCGACAGATACGCAGTATTTT. It is translated as CASSRLATDTQYF.

The J gene is TRBJ2-3, the V gene TRBV20-1; D is possibly TRBD1 (6 bases). V gave up 5 bases and J gave up 2 bases, with 20 bases separating them. Germline values: CDR1 DFQATT, CDR2 SNEGSKA (reference sequence). CDR3 size: 16 residues. The CDR3 nucleotides are TGCAGTGCTCAAGACTCCCTAAAGGGGGACACAGATACGCAGTATTTT. Its translation: CSAQDSLKGDTDTQYF.

This clonotype has a handful of counts. V gene TRBV5-5 combines with J gene TRBJ2-1; D ambiguous. Germline lookup yields CDR1 SGHKS and CDR2 YYEKEE (reference sequence). The ends were cut back, 0 bases at V and 2 bases at J, with 9 bases in the middle. The CDR3 length is 15 residues. In DNA, the CDR3 is TGTGCCAGCAGCTTGGCTCAGGCCGCCTACAATGAGCAGTTCTTC. Amino acids: CASSLAQAAYNEQFF.

In nucleotides, the CDR3 is TGTGCCAGCAGCTCATTGGGGCGGGGGGAAGGAGATACGCAGTATTTT. It yields the protein CASSSLGRGEGDTQYF. J is TRBJ2-3 and V is TRBV7-3; TRBD2 aligns across 8 bases. This CDR3 region has 16 residues. Trimming at V came to 4 bases and at J to 5 bases, leaving 11 bases not matched to a gene. Germline V CDR1 and CDR2: SGHTA, FQGTGA.

The table lists this clonotype with a few counts. The rearrangement uses TRBV11-2 and TRBJ2-3; tentatively, D is TRBD2 (6 bases). There are 17 residues in the CDR3. V was pared by 2 bases and J by 2 bases, with 17 bases between. Germline V gene data show CDR1 as SGHAT and CDR2 as FQNNGV. CDR3 sequence reads: CASSLFRRLGVTDTQYF. CDR3 sequence (DNA): TGTGCCAGCAGCTTATTCCGGAGACTAGGAGTCACAGATACGCAGTATTTT.

The CDR3 region has the DNA TGTGCCAGCAGCTTCACCGCGACAGGGTTGCGGGAGCAGTACTTC. Its protein product is CASSFTATGLREQYF. The chain employs TRBV11-2 and TRBJ2-7, with TRBD1 identical over 7 bases. In germline, CDR1 is SGHAT, CDR2 FQNNGV. Trimming took 3 bases from V and 7 from J; bases not matched to a gene: 12. CDR3 length: 15 amino acids.

A few counts support this clonotype. The V call is TRBV6-5, the J call TRBJ2-5; possibly TRBD2 for D (7 bases). Germline values: CDR1 MNHEY, CDR2 SVGAGI. Trimming took 2 bases from V and 6 from J, leaving 13 bases between them. The CDR3 loop spans 14 amino acids. In nucleotides, the CDR3 is TGTGCCAGCAGTTACGGGGGGGCCCGACAGACCCAGTACTTC. Translating gives CASSYGGARQTQYF.

In this sample, this clonotype turned up many times. The chain recombines TRBV12-3 or TRBV12-4 with TRBJ2-7; tentatively, D is TRBD1 or TRBD2 (5 bases each). The V end lost 2 bases, the J end lost 12 bases, and 14 bases lay between the germline ends. The CDR3 sequence is 12 residues long. The CDR3, as DNA: TGTGCCAGCAGTTTAACTGGGACCTTAAGGTACTTC. It specifies CASSLTGTLRYF.

The CDR3 DNA sequence: TGTGCCAGCGGGTCACCCCCAGATACGCAGTATTTT. Translation: CASGSPPDTQYF. The chain is built from TRBV6-5 and TRBJ2-3; no definite D call. V shed 8 bases and J shed 4 bases, with 10 bases lying between them. This CDR3 comprises 12 residues. Germline V gene sequence: CDR1 MNHEY, CDR2 SVGAGI.

The chain carries TRBV5-4 and TRBJ2-2, with TRBD2 matching over 8 bases. The CDR3 runs 14 residues. V lost 3 bases to trimming and J lost 4 bases; unmatched junction nucleotides: 2. Germline V CDR1 and CDR2: SGHNT, YYREEE (reference sequence). The CDR3 DNA follows: TGTGCCAGCAGCTGGCTAGCGGGCACCGGGGAGCTGTTTTTT. It specifies CASSWLAGTGELFF. Combining the CDR3 with reference TRBV5-4 and TRBJ2-2 gives the whole variable domain ETGVTQSPTHLIKTRGQQVTLRCSSQSGHNTVSWYQQALGQGPQFIFQYYREEENGRGNFPPRFSGLQFPNYSSELNVNALELDDSALYLCASSWLAGTGELFFGEGSRLTVL.